This T cell receptor (beta chain) was captured in a study of beta chain features in type 1 diabetes. On this clone itself: Its antigen remains unknown.

Study-wide results and caveats: Whether TCRB rearrangement is influenced by HLA type was left unresolved in this analysis. When Type 1 diabetes patients were examined, their TCRB CDR3s proved moderately but significantly shorter in all four CD4+ subsets.

Germline-derived CDR1 and CDR2 are SGHDT and YYEEEE. Germline trimming cut 0 bases from V and 10 bases from J; bases unmatched to any gene: 3. This CDR3 comprises 14 residues. Sequencing targeted expressed TCRB transcripts, as all isolated RNA had been reverse transcribed. Assay used: immunoSEQ multiplex PCR; TCRdb lists only in-frame clones, some missing. The table lists 600,000 to 700,000 clones, under 15% of them singletons. This clonotype originated in a man younger than 45 with type 1 diabetes. This sequence joins TRBV5-6 and TRBJ2-1; TRBD2 matches at 11 bases. Specimen: naive CD4+ T cells from blood. Here the CDR3 reads CASSLGLAGLEQFF. As DNA, the CDR3 is TGTGCCAGCAGCTTGGGACTAGCGGGGCTGGAGCAGTTCTTC.